Listed below are T cell receptor beta chains from one sample, sequenced in a study of CD8 T cells in Susac syndrome. Each CDR3 protein is one row after TCRdb ran MiXCR on the immunoSEQ multiplex PCR reads. The sample yields approximately 170,000 distinct CDR3 sequences, 94% seen once. Source material: CD4+ T cells from PBMCs. These receptor sequences come from a human donor with multiple sclerosis. Each CDR3 is given with its conserved first and last residue. Each record gives: D gene, clone size, V gene, J gene, CDR3 protein, CDR3 DNA. The D gene is left open where the match is weak. Rows may omit the clone size; those that give it use once, few, many or a size class.

.	.	TRBV20-1	TRBJ2-2	CSARDTGGELFF	TGCAGTGCTAGAGATACCGGCGGGGAGCTGTTTTTT
.	.	TRBV5-4	TRBJ2-6	CASSPPALSGANVLTF	TGTGCCAGCAGCCCACCGGCCCTCTCTGGGGCCAACGTCCTGACTTTC
TRBD1	.	TRBV30	TRBJ2-1	CAWSQDRVDEQFF	TGTGCCTGGAGTCAAGACAGGGTCGATGAGCAGTTCTTC
TRBD1	.	TRBV6-6	TRBJ1-1	CASSGQGTDLNTEAFF	TGTGCCAGCAGTGGACAGGGGACAGACTTAAACACTGAAGCTTTCTTT
TRBD1	.	TRBV9	TRBJ2-2	CASSVEFPGQGNGELFF	TGTGCCAGCAGCGTAGAATTTCCCGGACAGGGCAACGGGGAGCTGTTTTTT
TRBD1	.	TRBV11-2	TRBJ2-6	CASSLQGQVSSGANVLTF	TGTGCCAGCAGCTTACAGGGACAGGTTAGCTCTGGGGCCAACGTCCTGACTTTC
.	.	TRBV7-9	TRBJ1-1	CASRGLNTEAFF	TGTGCCAGTAGGGGCCTGAACACTGAAGCTTTCTTT
.	.	TRBV4-2	TRBJ2-7	CASSQGVRGDYEQYF	TGTGCCAGCAGCCAGGGCGTGCGGGGAGATTACGAGCAGTACTTC
.	.	TRBV12-3/TRBV12-4	TRBJ1-2	CASSQPATGYTF	TGTGCCAGCAGCCAACCCGCTACGGGCTACACCTTC
.	.	TRBV29-1	TRBJ2-1	CVAGVNEQFF	TGCGTTGCAGGGGTTAATGAGCAGTTCTTC
.	.	TRBV7-8	TRBJ2-7	CASSPRLYEQYF	TGTGCCAGCAGCCCCCGCCTTTACGAGCAGTACTTC
.	.	TRBV7-2	TRBJ2-7	CVSRRDLSYEQYF	TGTGTCAGTAGAAGGGACCTTTCCTACGAGCAGTACTTC
.	.	TRBV3-1	TRBJ2-5	CASSPVQETQYF	TGTGCCAGCAGCCCTGTACAAGAGACCCAGTACTTC
TRBD1	.	TRBV29-1	TRBJ2-7	CSVGQGFSYEQYF	TGCAGCGTTGGACAGGGTTTCTCCTACGAGCAGTACTTC
.	.	TRBV19	TRBJ2-7	CADGGIPYEQYF	TGTGCCGACGGCGGGATCCCCTACGAGCAGTACTTC
TRBD1	.	TRBV29-1	TRBJ1-4	CSVEDSGTGRKKLFF	TGCAGCGTTGAAGATTCCGGGACAGGGAGAAAAAAACTGTTTTTT
TRBD1	.	TRBV5-6	TRBJ2-7	CASTPKGWGTGVYEQYF	TGTGCCAGCACCCCCAAGGGCTGGGGGACAGGGGTCTACGAGCAGTACTTC
.	.	TRBV19	TRBJ2-2	CASPDRTTGELFF	TGTGCCAGTCCAGATAGAACTACCGGGGAGCTGTTTTTT
.	few	TRBV27	TRBJ1-5	CASSRSGNQPQHF	TGTGCCAGCAGCCGGTCAGGGAATCAGCCCCAGCATTTT
TRBD1	.	TRBV20-1	TRBJ1-2	CSAAGTGALGYTF	TGCAGTGCCGCCGGGACAGGGGCACTGGGCTACACCTTC
TRBD1	.	TRBV5-1	TRBJ1-4	CASSSGQATNEKLFF	TGCGCCAGCAGCTCGGGACAGGCAACTAATGAAAAACTGTTTTTT
.	once	TRBV29-1	TRBJ1-2	CSVGGDTRGYTF	TGCAGCGTTGGGGGGGACACTCGCGGCTACACCTTC
.	.	TRBV7-2	TRBJ1-5	CASSLKHINQPQHF	TGTGCCAGCAGCTTAAAACACATCAATCAGCCCCAGCATTTT
.	once	TRBV29-1	TRBJ2-7	CSVEKGGEDEQYF	TGCAGCGTTGAAAAGGGGGGTGAGGACGAGCAGTACTTC
.	.	TRBV7-8	TRBJ1-3	CASRKDHPRSGNTIYF	TGTGCCAGCAGGAAGGACCATCCTCGCTCTGGAAACACCATATATTTT
.	few	TRBV6-6	TRBJ1-2	CASSYSEGDGYGYTF	TGTGCCAGCAGTTACTCAGAGGGTGATGGCTATGGCTACACCTTC
.	.	TRBV5-1	TRBJ2-6	CASNLGVSGANVLTF	TGCGCCAGCAACTTGGGTGTATCCGGGGCCAACGTCCTGACTTTC
.	.	TRBV20-1	TRBJ2-1	CSARVGASSYNEQFF	TGCAGTGCTAGAGTCGGGGCTAGCTCCTACAATGAGCAGTTCTTC
TRBD2	once	TRBV28	TRBJ2-7	CASSLSGSLHEQYF	TGTGCCAGCAGTCTTAGCGGGAGTCTTCACGAGCAGTACTTC
.	.	TRBV7-2	TRBJ2-7	CASSPGRVTYEQYF	TGTGCCAGCAGCCCCGGGCGGGTCACCTACGAGCAGTACTTC
.	.	TRBV29-1	TRBJ2-7	CSGLRDNSYEQYF	TGCAGCGGACTCCGGGACAACTCCTACGAGCAGTACTTC
TRBD1	.	TRBV27	TRBJ2-7	CASSSRTGEGYEQYF	TGTGCCAGCAGTTCCCGGACAGGGGAAGGGTACGAGCAGTACTTC
TRBD2	.	TRBV5-1	TRBJ2-3	CASTDVLAGTADTQYF	TGCGCCAGCACCGATGTACTAGCGGGAACCGCAGATACGCAGTATTTT
.	.	TRBV6-6	TRBJ1-2	CASSYSGTVYGYTF	TGTGCCAGCAGTTACTCTGGGACGGTTTATGGCTACACCTTC
.	.	TRBV4-2	TRBJ1-4	CASSQMGGGTNEKLFF	TGTGCCAGCAGCCAAATGGGTGGGGGGACTAATGAAAAACTGTTTTTT
.	once	TRBV18	TRBJ1-2	CASSRATPDGYTF	TGTGCCAGCTCAAGGGCTACGCCTGACGGCTACACCTTC
.	.	TRBV29-1	TRBJ2-1	CSVEGRLVESSYNEQFF	TGCAGCGTTGAGGGTAGGCTAGTAGAGAGCTCCTACAATGAGCAGTTCTTC
.	.	TRBV3-1	TRBJ2-7	CASSQTSRQTYEQYF	TGTGCCAGCAGCCAAACGAGTCGGCAGACCTACGAGCAGTACTTC